This T cell receptor beta chain originates from a study of OX40 agonist ivuxolimab in advanced cancers. The study in broad terms: Ivuxolimab, which targeted the costimulatory receptor OX40 (CD134), was an agonistic, fully human IgG2 monoclonal antibody. The point of sequencing TCRbeta in the periphery was to test whether ivuxolimab changed TCR sequence diversity and drove clonal T-cell expansion. Prior anti-PD-1, anti-PD-L1 or anti-CTLA-4 therapy was permitted, and checkpoint inhibitors had been received by about 44% of dose-escalation patients. The paper covers the monotherapy dose-escalation part of the phase I ivuxolimab trial, which included N ≈ 57 patients. In the dose-escalation cohort, approximately 82% of patients were male, and the mean age was approximately 60 years, with a range of roughly 23 to 85. Partial responses were achieved by three dose-escalation patients, of whom one had hepatocellular carcinoma and two had cutaneous melanoma. Of the roughly 53 patients in dose escalation, some 19 had hepatocellular carcinoma, some 15 had melanoma, 9 had renal cell carcinoma and 9 had head and neck cancer. Intravenous ivuxolimab was administered to patients every 2 weeks at six dose levels: 0.01, 0.1, 0.3, 1.5, 3 and 10 mg/kg. The research as a whole found: After ivuxolimab, CD8+ T cells had more expanded clones than CD4+ T cells on average. The antigen specificity of the clonally expanded peripheral T cells was not determined. In the 0.1-3.0 mg/kg groups, partial responders were among the patients with the lowest normalized peripheral clonal expansion, particularly in CD8+ T cells. At doses of 0.1 to 3.0 mg/kg, clonal expansion of both CD4+ and CD8+ T cells in blood was seen between baseline and week 6. Low levels of normalized T-cell clonal expansion were also seen in some nonresponding patients.

Patients with autoimmune disease history or receiving systemic immunosuppression were excluded from the trial. Peripheral blood for TCR sequencing was drawn from every dose cohort at baseline, at cycle 4 day 1 and at cycle 7 day 1. Samples came from an open-label, multicenter, first-in-human phase I dose-escalation trial of ivuxolimab. The trial enrolled adults with locally advanced or metastatic head and neck squamous cell, hepatocellular, melanoma or renal cell carcinoma. Before TCR sequencing, CD4+ T cells and CD8+ T cells from peripheral blood were sorted into separate populations. Comments on this clone: Its antigen is still unknown. Base qualities are missing; no much larger clone stands one base away.

The CDR3, cysteine through phenylalanine, is 14 amino acids long. The retained sequence is limited to the CDR3, 42 bases, with the frame set at the first base. CDR1 MNHNS and CDR2 SASEGT are derived from the germline V gene. V drops 1 base and J drops 5 bases, leaving 12 bases in between. To sequence the TCRbeta CDR3 region, genomic DNA was isolated from the sorted cells. TCRbeta CDR3 regions were sequenced using the immunoSEQ Assay. The source is immuneACCESS, and TCRdb retained only in-frame sequences with V and J called. Part of the clones is not carried over; for the studies checked, unresolved V genes explain less than half of this, and the remainder is unexplained. Within this sample are around 68,000 clones, with around 86% of them counted one time only. The ten largest clones add up to approximately 0.37% of the sample.

The sample consisted of CD4+ or CD8+ T cells sorted from blood, taken in a trial of the OX40 agonist ivuxolimab. This clonotype originated in an adult with an advanced solid tumor such as melanoma, head and neck, liver or kidney cancer. Recombination connected TRBV6-1 to TRBJ2-7; no D gene is confidently identified. The CDR3 region: CASSEERKHHEQYF. The nucleotide sequence reads TGTGCCAGCAGTGAAGAAAGGAAGCACCACGAGCAGTACTTC.